This T cell receptor (beta chain) was identified during a study of cytomegalovirus exposure and HLA in healthy donors. The CDR3 length is 14 residues. Germline CDR1 is SSHAT and CDR2 is FNYEAQ (reference sequence). To note about this clone: What it binds is not known. Its ends do not fully match the called genes, so a read error is possible.

Findings and caveats of the study: Productive rates of about 90% or about 30% were seen for most TCR beta V segments in an earlier analysis. In a later analysis, the majority of CMV-associated beta chains seemingly showed HLA restriction.

A multiplex PCR was run with 60 Vbeta primers and 13 Jbeta primers. TCRdb keeps only in-frame clones here, not all; method: immunoSEQ multiplex PCR. The sample lists hundreds of thousands of clones, around 79% occurring once. The sequenced sample was PBMCs. The TCR was taken from a man younger than 35 in good health and CMV-seronegative. This chain uses TRBV7-7 with TRBJ2-2; 7 bases are a match to TRBD1. In nucleotides, the CDR3 is TGTGCTAGCACCATCCAACAGGGGTCCGGGGAGCTGTTTTTT. This gives the protein CASTIQQGSGELFF. The full variable domain, rest sourced from reference TRBV7-7 and TRBJ2-2, is GAGVSQSPRYKVTKRGQDVTLRCDPISSHATLYWYQQALGQGPEFLTYFNYEAQPDKSGLPSDRFSAERPEGSISTLTIQRTEQRDSAMYRCASTIQQGSGELFFGEGSRLTVL.